One sample yielded the 8 T cell receptor beta chains listed below, sequenced in a study of long-term antiretroviral therapy in people with HIV. The authors ran the immunoSEQ assay, v3.0, at survey level. Profiled with immunoSEQ multiplex PCR; TCRdb holds only in-frame clones, not every one. Among 25,000 to 35,000 clones, about 80% were seen once, and the ten largest hold about 7.3%. Sequencing was performed on unsorted PBMCs, taken 0.3 years after starting antiretroviral therapy. The receptor set was obtained from a man aged 40-49 years with HIV.

This chain joins TRBV4-2 and TRBJ1-1; 10 nucleotides match TRBD1. V dropped 4 bases and J dropped 1; count of bases not matched to a gene: 6. CDR1 is LGHNA, CDR2 YNFKEQ, per germline. This CDR3 contains 16 residues. The CDR3 reads CASSLFGQGGNTEAFF. The CDR3 DNA follows: TGTGCCAGCAGCCTCTTCGGACAGGGGGGGAACACTGAAGCTTTCTTT.

This clone has just one count. This chain connects TRBV25-1 to TRBJ2-5, with TRBD1 matching 7 bases. Looked up from germline, CDR1 is MGHDK and CDR2 is SYGVNS. V was pared by 5 bases and J by 1 base, with 10 bases of the junction left unmatched. This CDR3 has 16 residues. The DNA of the CDR3 is TGTGCCAGCAGTCCCGGGACAGCATCCTCCCAAGAGACCCAGTACTTC. Translated: CASSPGTASSQETQYF.

The CDR3, as DNA: TGTGCCAGCACCTCGGGACTAGCGGGCGATTACAATGAGCAGTTCTTC. It yields the protein CASTSGLAGDYNEQFF. This chain uses TRBV27 with TRBJ2-1, with 12 bases identical to TRBD2. This CDR3 comprises 16 residues. J was trimmed by 4 bases and V by 7 bases; bases with no gene match: 8. From germline, CDR1 is MNHEY and CDR2 SMNVEV (reference sequence).

The chain is built from TRBV5-4 and TRBJ2-1; D is perhaps TRBD2 (6 bases). V dropped 3 bases and J dropped 2 bases, with 12 bases sitting between them. The CDR3 runs to 15 residues. Germline lookup yields CDR1 SGHNT and CDR2 YYREEE (reference sequence). The CDR3, as DNA: TGTGCCAGCAGCTCGGAGGGCCCAGCCTACAATGAGCAGTTCTTC. It yields the protein CASSSEGPAYNEQFF.

The chain joins TRBV5-1 to TRBJ1-3, with D perhaps TRBD1 (5 bases). CDR1 SGHRS and CDR2 YFSETQ come from the germline V gene. The CDR3 has 15 residues. V was clipped by 0 bases and J by 0 bases, with 7 bases between them. The CDR3 DNA reads TGCGCCAGCAGCTTGGGAACAGGCTCTGGAAACACCATATATTTT. Translation gives CASSLGTGSGNTIYF.

V is TRBV27 and J is TRBJ2-3; 12 bases align to TRBD2. The CDR3 extends over 16 amino acids. Trimming took 6 bases from V and 4 from J; bases not matched to a gene: 8. CDR1 and CDR2 (germline): MNHEY, SMNVEV (reference sequence). CDR3 sequence (DNA): TGTGCCAGCAGAAAAACTAGCGGGGGGTTGTCAGATACGCAGTATTTT. It is translated as CASRKTSGGLSDTQYF.

The rearrangement uses TRBV4-2 and TRBJ1-6, with 8 positions matching TRBD1. CDR3 length: 14 amino acids. The germline V gene has CDR1 LGHNA and CDR2 YNFKEQ. V dropped 6 bases and J dropped 10; count of bases not matched to a gene: 8. The CDR3 is CASRPTGAGSPLHF. The DNA of the CDR3 is TGTGCCAGCAGGCCGACAGGGGCAGGGTCACCCCTCCACTTT.

The V and J genes are TRBV28 and TRBJ2-5; no definite D call. Germline lookup yields CDR1 MDHEN and CDR2 SYDVKM. CDR3 length equals 14 residues. The germline V and J ends were trimmed by 5 bases and 2 bases, with 12 bases remaining between them. The CDR3 DNA reads TGTGCCAGCAGTCGGTTGGTAGGTCAAGAGACCCAGTACTTC. This codes for CASSRLVGQETQYF.